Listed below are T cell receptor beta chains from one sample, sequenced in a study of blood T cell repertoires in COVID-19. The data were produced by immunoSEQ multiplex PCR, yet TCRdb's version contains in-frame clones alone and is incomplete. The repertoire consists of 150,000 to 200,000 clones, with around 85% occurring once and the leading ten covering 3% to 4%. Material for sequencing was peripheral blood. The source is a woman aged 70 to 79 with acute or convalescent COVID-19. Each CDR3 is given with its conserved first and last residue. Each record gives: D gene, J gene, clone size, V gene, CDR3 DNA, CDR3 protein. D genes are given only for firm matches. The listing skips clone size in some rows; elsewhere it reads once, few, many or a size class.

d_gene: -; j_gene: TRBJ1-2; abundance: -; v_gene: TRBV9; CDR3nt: TGTGCCAGCAGCACCAACACGGGGAGCTATGGCTACACCTTC; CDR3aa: CASSTNTGSYGYTF
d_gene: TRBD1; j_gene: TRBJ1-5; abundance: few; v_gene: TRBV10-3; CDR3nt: TGTGCCATCAGTGGGGGACAGCCCAATCAGCCCCAGCATTTT; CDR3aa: CAISGGQPNQPQHF
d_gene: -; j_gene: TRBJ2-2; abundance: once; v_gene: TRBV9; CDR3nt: TGTGCCAGCAGCGTATCTACCGCAGGGTCGAACACCGGGGAGCTGTTTTTT; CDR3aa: CASSVSTAGSNTGELFF
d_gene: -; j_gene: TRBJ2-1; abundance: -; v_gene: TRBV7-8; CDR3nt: TGTGCCAGCAGCGCGTCGAACAGCCTCTCCTACAATGAGCAGTTCTTC; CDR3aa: CASSASNSLSYNEQFF
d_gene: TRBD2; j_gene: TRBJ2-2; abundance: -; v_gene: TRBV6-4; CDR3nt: TGTGCCAGCAGTGAGCAGCGGGATTCCGGGGAGCTGTTTTTT; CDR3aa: CASSEQRDSGELFF
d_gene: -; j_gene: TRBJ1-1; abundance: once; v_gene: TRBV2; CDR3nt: TGTGCCAGCAGTGATAGCGCCGGTTACACTGAAGCTTTCTTT; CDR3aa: CASSDSAGYTEAFF
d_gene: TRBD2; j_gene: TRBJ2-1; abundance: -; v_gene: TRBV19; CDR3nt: TGTGCCAGTAGTGTAACGCCTAGCGGTAAGAGCTCCTACAATGAGCAGTTCTTC; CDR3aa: CASSVTPSGKSSYNEQFF
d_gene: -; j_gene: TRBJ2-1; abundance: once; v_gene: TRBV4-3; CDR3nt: TGCGCCAGCAGCCAAGAAGGAGGGTTGACCCCCAATGAGCAGTTCTTC; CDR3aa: CASSQEGGLTPNEQFF
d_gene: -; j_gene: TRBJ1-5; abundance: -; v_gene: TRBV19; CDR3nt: TGTGCCAGTAGTATACTTGCAGGGTTTAGCAATCAGCCCCAGCATTTT; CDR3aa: CASSILAGFSNQPQHF
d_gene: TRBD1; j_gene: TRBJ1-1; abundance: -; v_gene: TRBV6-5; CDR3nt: TGTGCCAGCAGTACGACAGGGGAGACTGAAGCTTTCTTT; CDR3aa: CASSTTGETEAFF
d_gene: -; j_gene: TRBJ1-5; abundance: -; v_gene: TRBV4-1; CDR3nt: TGCGCCAGCAGCCAGGGGGGACCGTCAGCGACACAGCCCCAGCATTTT; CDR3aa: CASSQGGPSATQPQHF
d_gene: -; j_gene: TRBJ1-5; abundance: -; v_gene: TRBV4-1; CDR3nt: TGCGCCAGCAGCCAAGAATGGTACCAGAAAGATCAGCCCCAGCATTTT; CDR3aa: CASSQEWYQKDQPQHF
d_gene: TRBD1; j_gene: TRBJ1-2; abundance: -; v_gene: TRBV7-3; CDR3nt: TGTGCCAGCAGTCCGGACAGGGGAAATGGCTACACCTTC; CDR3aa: CASSPDRGNGYTF
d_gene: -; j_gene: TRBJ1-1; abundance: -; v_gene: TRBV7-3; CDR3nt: TGTGCCAGCAGCTTAGATGGGGGGTCCACTGAAGCTTTCTTT; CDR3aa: CASSLDGGSTEAFF
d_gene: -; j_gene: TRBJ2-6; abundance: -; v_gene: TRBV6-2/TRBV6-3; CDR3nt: TGTGCCAGCAGTACGGACAGTTTCTCTGGGGCCAACGTCCTGACTTTC; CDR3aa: CASSTDSFSGANVLTF
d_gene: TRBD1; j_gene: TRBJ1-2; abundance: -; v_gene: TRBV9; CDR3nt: TGTGCCAGCAGCGTCGGACAGGGGACAAGTGGCTACACCTTC; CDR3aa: CASSVGQGTSGYTF
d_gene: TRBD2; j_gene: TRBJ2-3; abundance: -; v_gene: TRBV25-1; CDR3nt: TGTGCCAGCAGTCACCCCGCGGGAGGGACAGATACGCAGTATTTT; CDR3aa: CASSHPAGGTDTQYF